This TCR beta chain was profiled in a study of cytomegalovirus exposure and HLA in healthy donors. Study-level results: The authors listed some 160 TCR beta chains as cytomegalovirus-associated. It emerged from a later analysis that several of the most significant clusters appeared to be linked to common viral pathogens. Some public TCRs appeared in many individuals, while most sequences were rare. A later analysis reportedly identified an Asian-associated ancestry cluster as carrying fewer N-insertions than the approximately 670-donor mean.

Worth noting for this clone: Antigen specificity is unknown.

Trimming cost V 2 bases and J 5 bases; bases outside gene matches: 7. The CDR3 sequence is 15 residues long. CDR1 SGHKS and CDR2 YYEKEE come from the germline V gene (reference sequence). The PCR had 60 Vbeta and 13 Jbeta primers. Repertoires were generated with immunoSEQ multiplex PCR, while TCRdb's copy carries only in-frame clones and drops some. Of about 70,000 clones listed, roughly 85% are singletons. The specimen sequenced was PBMCs. This chain joins TRBV5-5 and TRBJ2-7; TRBD1 aligns across 10 bases. The receptor comes from a woman in her twenties or thirties in good health and CMV-seronegative. The CDR3 region has the DNA TGTGCCAGCAGCTTCCCCGGGACAGGGGTACACGAGCAGTACTTC. This codes for CASSFPGTGVHEQYF.